Each of the 5 T cell receptor beta chains below was sequenced from the same sample in a study of vaccination and CD4 T cells after COVID-19. As to treatment: roughly 10-day PBMC culture with coronavirus spike peptide pools or control peptides (ViraFEST assay). Sequencing of the DNA from cultured CD4+ T cells was carried out with the Oncomine TCR Beta short-read assay. Each CDR3 protein is one row after TCRdb ran MiXCR on the PCR reads. The table includes approximately 11,000 distinct CDR3 sequences, roughly 80% detected once. These receptors have no known antigen. The sample taken for sequencing was CD4+ T cells from blood, cultured in vitro. The receptors derive from a human donor who had recovered from COVID-19.

The V gene is TRBV9, the J gene TRBJ2-2; TRBD1 is a possible D gene (6 bases). The V end was cut by 4 bases, the J end by 0 bases, with 13 bases between. CDR3 length equals 16 residues. Germline lookup yields CDR1 SGDLS and CDR2 YYNGEE. Here the CDR3 DNA reads TGTGCCAGCAGCCCCAGGGACAAGGCGAACACCGGGGAGCTGTTTTTT. Protein sequence: CASSPRDKANTGELFF.

This rearrangement joins TRBV28 to TRBJ1-4; a weak D match, TRBD1 (5 bases). The CDR3 loop spans 13 amino acids. V lost 7 bases to trimming and J lost 3 bases, with 9 bases between them. Germline V lookup: CDR1 MDHEN, CDR2 SYDVKM. The CDR3 protein is CASTGPANEKLFF. CDR3 nucleotide sequence: TGTGCCAGCACGGGGCCGGCTAATGAAAAACTGTTTTTT. The full variable domain, with the rest looked up from reference TRBV28 and TRBJ1-4, is DVKVTQSSRYLVKRTGEKVFLECVQDMDHENMFWYRQDPGLGLRLIYFSYDVKMKEKGDIPEGYSVSREKKERFSLILESASTNQTSMYLCASTGPANEKLFFGSGTQLSVL.

This clonotype has a single count. The gene calls are TRBV7-6 and TRBJ2-7, with D possibly matching TRBD2 (6 bases). This CDR3 region has 14 residues. V was clipped by 5 bases and J by 2 bases, with 13 bases between them. In germline, CDR1 is SGHVS, CDR2 FNYEAQ. The CDR3 region is CASSARTTPYEQYF. The CDR3, as DNA: TGTGCCAGCAGCGCTCGGACTACTCCCTACGAGCAGTACTTC.

The gene calls are TRBV11-3 and TRBJ2-5; possibly TRBD2 for D (7 bases). The germline V gene has CDR1 SGHNT and CDR2 YENEEA. V lost 5 bases and J lost 2, with 15 bases in between. This CDR3 spans 15 amino acids. The CDR3 loop reads CASSPGGEPQETQYF. The CDR3 DNA sequence: TGTGCCAGCAGCCCGGGGGGCGAGCCACAAGAGACCCAGTACTTC.

The chain carries TRBV18 and TRBJ2-5; D might be TRBD1 (5 bases). V was cut by 2 bases and J by 5 bases, with 12 bases left in between. CDR1 and CDR2 from the germline V gene are KGHSH and LQKENI. This CDR3 has 14 residues. CDR3 residues: CASSPNRGGETQYF. The CDR3 bases are TGTGCCAGCTCACCAAATAGGGGTGGCGAGACCCAGTACTTC.